This record looks at one TCR beta chain sequence and its context. This specimen comes from a study of blood T cell repertoires in COVID-19. The V and J ends lost 2 bases and 1 base respectively, with 11 bases between them. CDR3 length: 15 residues. Looked up from germline, CDR1 is SGDLS and CDR2 is YYNGEE. Measured with immunoSEQ multiplex PCR; TCRdb has only the in-frame clones, and not every one. The table records 170,000 or so clones, roughly nine tenths of them present only once. The chain couples TRBV9 to TRBJ2-3; possible D gene TRBD2, 5 bases. The sequence was obtained from a man younger than 35 who had recovered from COVID-19. Sequencing input: peripheral blood. DNA of the CDR3: TGTGCCAGCAGCGTGGGTAGAGCGGGCACAGATACGCAGTATTTT. Translating gives CASSVGRAGTDTQYF.